The T cell receptor (beta chain) under discussion was sequenced for a study of glioma-infiltrating T cells after dendritic cell vaccination. Looking at the study overall: Patients received autologous tumor lysate-pulsed dendritic cell vaccination between about 2002 and 2013. Study observations and caveats: Estimated pretreatment TIL content predicted outcome after dendritic cell vaccination.

Specified time point: after dendritic cell vaccination, including at tumor progression/relapse. The germline V gene has CDR1 MNHNS and CDR2 SASEGT. The V end was cut by 7 bases, the J end by 3 bases, with 12 bases between. The length of the CDR3 is 13 residues. This clone was counted once. Its antigen is undetermined. The data were produced by immunoSEQ multiplex PCR, yet TCRdb's version contains in-frame clones alone and is incomplete. The repertoire holds 45,000 to 60,000 clones, with about 80% as singletons. This specimen consisted of blood, obtained after dendritic cell vaccination. The J gene is TRBJ1-2, the V gene TRBV6-1; a weak D match, TRBD1 (5 bases). The sequence was collected from a human donor with glioblastoma. CDR3 in amino acids: CASKTTEDYGYTF. The CDR3 DNA reads TGTGCCAGCAAAACGACAGAAGACTATGGCTACACCTTC.